This entry describes one T cell receptor beta chain. An input of about 0.5 to 1 ug of RNA was subjected to reverse transcription using random hexamers. Amplification of TCR beta CDR3 across 54 Vbeta and 13 Jbeta was performed with immunoSEQ multiplex PCR. MiXCR, applied by TCRdb to the immunoSEQ multiplex PCR reads, yields one record per CDR3 protein. The sample records 80,000 to 90,000 distinct CDR3 sequences, just under 95% being singletons. FACS enriched CD8+ TEMRA cells, while bulk CD8+ and CD4+ were negatively isolated. Between the trimmed V and J ends, which lost 2 bases and 5 bases, there was a span of 9 bases. CDR1 and CDR2 (germline): LGHDT, YNNKEL (reference sequence). The CDR3 consists of 13 residues. These data come from a study of CD8 T cells in Susac syndrome.

Sequenced: CD8+ T cells from PBMCs. This TCR came from a human donor in good health. This chain links TRBV3-1 with TRBJ1-1; D may be TRBD1 (6 bases). CDR3 bases: TGTGCCAGCAGCCAACAGGGGTGGACTGAAGCTTTCTTT. Protein product: CASSQQGWTEAFF.